The rows below give T cell receptor beta chains drawn from one sample of a study of T cells in Graves' hyperthyroidism and ophthalmopathy. TCRdb called the multiplex PCR reads again in MiXCR, with one record for every CDR3 protein. The table includes hundreds of thousands of distinct CDR3 sequences, about two fifths detected once. Sequenced input: blood. These receptors all come from a young man with Graves' hyperthyroidism. The CDR3 runs from the conserved cysteine through the conserved F or W. The D gene is left open where the match is weak. Rows may omit the clone size; those that give it use once, few, many or a size class.

size	D	V	J	DNA	CDR3
.	TRBD1	TRBV9	TRBJ1-2	TGTGCCAGCAGCGTAGAAACAGGGGGCGTTTTGATCTCCTTC	CASSVETGGVLISF
many	.	TRBV19	TRBJ1-1	TGTGCCAGTAGTATCGACAGTAGTACTGAAGCTTTCTTT	CASSIDSSTEAFF
few	.	TRBV30	TRBJ1-1	TGTGCCTGGACCTACCCACCTCCCTCCGCTTTCTTT	CAWTYPPPSAFF
.	.	TRBV29-1	TRBJ2-2	TGCAGCGGGACCTCTTCAGACGGGACCGGGGAGCTGTTTTTT	CSGTSSDGTGELFF
.	.	TRBV25-1	TRBJ1-6	TGCGCCAGCAGCCAAACCGGGGCAGATAATTCACCCCTCCACTTT	CASSQTGADNSPLHF
few	.	TRBV12-3/TRBV12-4	TRBJ1-1	TGTGCCAGCAGTTATAACCGGGGGGGCACTGAAGCTTTCTTT	CASSYNRGGTEAFF
few	.	TRBV20-1	TRBJ2-7	TGCAGTGCGCTCACTCCGGGGCAGGAAAATCCCGAGCAGTACTTC	CSALTPGQENPEQYF
.	.	TRBV27	TRBJ1-6	TGTGCCAGCAGTCAACTACCGACAGGTGTGGGGTCACCCCTCCACTTT	CASSQLPTGVGSPLHF
.	.	TRBV14	TRBJ2-2	TGTGCCAGCAGCCCTGACAAGCTTTACACCGGGGAGCTGTTTTTT	CASSPDKLYTGELFF
.	TRBD1	TRBV7-8	TRBJ2-7	TGTGCCAGCAGCTTAGGGGGACAGGGGGTAAGGGAGCAGTACTTC	CASSLGGQGVREQYF
once	TRBD1	TRBV5-1	TRBJ1-1	TGCGCCAGCAGCGGTGGGACAGGGGCACTGATGAACACTGAAGCTTTCTTT	CASSGGTGALMNTEAFF
.	.	TRBV5-1	TRBJ1-1	TGCGCCAGCAGCTATGACGGGACGGGTAGTTTCACTGAAGCTTTCTTT	CASSYDGTGSFTEAFF
many	.	TRBV19	TRBJ1-1	TGTGCCAGTACCCAGCCGGGGTACACTGAAGCTTTCTTT	CASTQPGYTEAFF
few	TRBD1	TRBV6-5	TRBJ1-2	TGTGCCAGCAGTCGACAGGGATCAGATGGCTACACCTTC	CASSRQGSDGYTF
.	.	TRBV6-2/TRBV6-3	TRBJ2-5	TGTGCCAGCAGTGAGGATAGCGGCCGAGAGACCCAGTACTTC	CASSEDSGRETQYF
.	TRBD1	TRBV2	TRBJ2-5	TGTGCCAGCAGTCCGAGATGGGACAGGGGGCATGACCAAGAGACCCAGTACTTC	CASSPRWDRGHDQETQYF
few	.	TRBV13	TRBJ2-7	TGTGCCAGCAGCCAAGGGGGGACTTCCTACGAGCAGTACTTC	CASSQGGTSYEQYF
.	TRBD1	TRBV19	TRBJ1-5	TGTGCCAGTGCCCGACCGGACAGGGGGCCTAACAATCAGCCCCAGCATTTT	CASARPDRGPNNQPQHF
.	.	TRBV7-2	TRBJ2-3	TGTGCCAGCAGTGATACGCAGTATTTT	CASSDTQYF
.	.	TRBV5-4	TRBJ1-5	TGTGCCAGCAGCCCACTTATGGCGGGCCAGCCCCAGCATTTT	CASSPLMAGQPQHF
many	TRBD1	TRBV7-8	TRBJ2-7	TGTGCCAGCAGCTTCCCGGGACAGGGGAACGAGCAGTACTTC	CASSFPGQGNEQYF
few	TRBD2	TRBV9	TRBJ2-5	TGTGCCAGCAGCTTGTCACTAGCGGGCCTGGAGACCCAGTACTTC	CASSLSLAGLETQYF
.	.	TRBV6-6	TRBJ1-2	TGTGCCAGCAGTTCACTGAAGAGGACCCTCTATGGCTACACCTTC	CASSSLKRTLYGYTF
.	.	TRBV10-2	TRBJ1-2	TGCGCCAGCAGCCCCCCTTCGGGCGGGACCTATGGCTACACCTTC	CASSPPSGGTYGYTF
few	TRBD1	TRBV7-2	TRBJ1-2	TGTGCCAGCAGCTTAGAAAGGGCCGGGACAGGGGGCAGTGGCTACACCTTC	CASSLERAGTGGSGYTF
.	.	TRBV5-4	TRBJ1-3	TGTGCCAGCAGCTTGGACAGGTCGGCTTCGAACACCATATATTTT	CASSLDRSASNTIYF
.	.	TRBV5-1	TRBJ1-1	TGCGCCAGCAGCTTGGCCTTCTTGGCGGGTGAAGCTTTCTTT	CASSLAFLAGEAFF
.	.	TRBV6-5	TRBJ1-4	TGTGCCAGCAGTTACTCGACGGGGGCCGGTGAAAAACTGTTTTTT	CASSYSTGAGEKLFF
.	.	TRBV7-8	TRBJ1-6	TGTGCCAGCACAACACCCAATTCAACCCTCCACTTT	CASTTPNSTLHF
.	.	TRBV7-2	TRBJ1-4	TGTGCCAGCAGCCCCGGGACTAGCCTCCTTTTT	CASSPGTSLLF
.	TRBD1	TRBV12-3/TRBV12-4	TRBJ2-7	TGTGCCAGCGGAAACACAGGGGTCCACGAGCAGTACTTC	CASGNTGVHEQYF
.	.	TRBV6-2/TRBV6-3	TRBJ2-7	TGTGCCAGCAGTTACTCGATGGGGCGCGGCGAGCAGTACTTC	CASSYSMGRGEQYF
once	.	TRBV2	TRBJ1-4	TGTGCCAGCAGTGAAGCGCTTCTTGTGGGGGTCACTAATGAAAAACTGTTTTTT	CASSEALLVGVTNEKLFF
.	.	TRBV6-5	TRBJ1-6	TGTGCCAGCAGTTACTCGCAAAATTCACCCCTCCACTTT	CASSYSQNSPLHF
many	.	TRBV2	TRBJ1-2	TGTGCCAGCAGTGAAGGGACAGCCGCCAAGGGGGGCTACACCTTC	CASSEGTAAKGGYTF
.	.	TRBV10-3	TRBJ1-5	TGTGCCTCCCGAGATCGGACGGGGGATAGCAATCAGCCCCAGCATTTT	CASRDRTGDSNQPQHF
many	.	TRBV19	TRBJ1-6	TGTGCCAGTACCCACGGAAGTTCACCCCTCCACTTT	CASTHGSSPLHF
many	.	TRBV7-9	TRBJ2-7	TGTGCCAGCAGCTTAGAGTACGAGCAGTACTTC	CASSLEYEQYF
.	.	TRBV19	TRBJ2-7	TGTGCCAGTAGTATAGATGTCGGGACTGGGGACTACGAGCAGTACTTC	CASSIDVGTGDYEQYF
.	.	TRBV20-1	TRBJ1-4	TGCAGTGCTAGAGATTGGAGAGGGGGAGCGTCTAATGAAAAACTGTTTTTT	CSARDWRGGASNEKLFF
.	.	TRBV11-2	TRBJ1-6	TGTGCCAGCAGCTTAGACCCCGGGGGGGGGGATGGATCACCCCTCCACTTT	CASSLDPGGGDGSPLHF
.	.	TRBV19	TRBJ1-2	TGTGCCAGTAGTATTGAGGGGCGCTATGGCTACACCTTC	CASSIEGRYGYTF